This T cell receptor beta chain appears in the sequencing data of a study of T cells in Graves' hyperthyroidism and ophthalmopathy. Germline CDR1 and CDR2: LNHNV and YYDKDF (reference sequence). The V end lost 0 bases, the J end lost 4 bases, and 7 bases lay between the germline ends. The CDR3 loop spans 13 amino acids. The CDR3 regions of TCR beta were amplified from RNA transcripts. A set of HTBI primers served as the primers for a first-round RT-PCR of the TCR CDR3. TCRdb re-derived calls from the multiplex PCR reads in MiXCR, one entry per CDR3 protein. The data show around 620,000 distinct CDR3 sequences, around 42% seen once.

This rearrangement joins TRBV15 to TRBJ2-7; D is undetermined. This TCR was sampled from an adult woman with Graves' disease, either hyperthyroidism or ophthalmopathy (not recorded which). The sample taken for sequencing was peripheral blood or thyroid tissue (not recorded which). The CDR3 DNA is TGTGCCACCAGCAGAGATCCCGGATACGAGCAGTACTTC. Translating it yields CATSRDPGYEQYF.